This TCR beta chain was sequenced during a study of response to subunit inactivated influenza vaccine. Study observations and caveats: The authors proposed limited new T cell recruitment per seasonal influenza vaccination.

V lost 6 bases, J lost 2 bases, and 13 bases stayed unmatched. Germline loops: CDR1 DFQATT, CDR2 SNEGSKA (reference sequence). CDR3 length equals 16 residues. A remark on this clonotype: Its antigen is unidentified.

TCRdb called the RT-PCR reads again in MiXCR, with one record for every CDR3 protein. The sample shows 550,000 to 800,000 distinct CDR3 sequences, about 14% of them seen only once. Sequencing used PBMCs from blood, obtained 14 to 15 days before vaccination. The clonotype comes from a middle-aged man who received an inactivated influenza vaccine. The gene calls are TRBV20-1 and TRBJ2-3; 8 bases are a match to TRBD2. The CDR3 DNA reads as TGCAGTGCCCAGGAAGCAGCGGGGGCGCACACAGATACGCAGTATTTT. This codes for CSAQEAAGAHTDTQYF.